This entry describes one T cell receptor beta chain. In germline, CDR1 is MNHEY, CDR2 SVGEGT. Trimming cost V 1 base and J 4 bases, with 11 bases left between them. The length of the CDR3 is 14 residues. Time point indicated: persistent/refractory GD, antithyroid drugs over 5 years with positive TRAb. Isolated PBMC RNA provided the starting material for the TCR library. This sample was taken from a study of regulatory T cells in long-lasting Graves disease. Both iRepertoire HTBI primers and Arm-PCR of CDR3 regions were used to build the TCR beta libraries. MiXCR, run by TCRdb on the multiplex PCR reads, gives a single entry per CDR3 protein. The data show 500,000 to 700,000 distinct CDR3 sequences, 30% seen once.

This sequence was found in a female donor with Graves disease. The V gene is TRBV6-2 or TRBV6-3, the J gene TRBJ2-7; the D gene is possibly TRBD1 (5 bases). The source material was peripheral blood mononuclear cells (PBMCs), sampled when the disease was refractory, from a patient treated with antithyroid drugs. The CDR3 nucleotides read TGTGCCAGCAGTTACTACGGACAACATTACGAGCAGTACTTC. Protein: CASSYYGQHYEQYF.